The clone carrying this TCR beta chain was counted between two and nine times. Its antigen is not identified. CDR1 MNHEY and CDR2 SVGEGT come from the germline V gene. This CDR3 is 15 amino acids long. V lost 6 bases and J lost 1; bases outside the gene matches: 6. Using its own MiXCR run on the reads, TCRdb lists one record per CDR3 protein. Altogether fewer than 1,000,000 distinct CDR3 sequences are present, around a third being singletons, with the ten largest covering about 14%. The data originate from a study of T cell repertoires in cytomegalovirus infection. Study-level results: Predominance within the ex vivo response was attributable to HLA-C-restricted CMV-specific TCR beta clonotypes.

The chain couples TRBV6-2 or TRBV6-3 to TRBJ2-3; 8 bases line up with TRBD2. This clonotype was obtained from a human donor in good health (CMV status not recorded). Some clones in this sample may be carry-over from other donors' samples. The input for sequencing was cultured CD8+ T cells from PBMCs, taken from culture after CMV antigen stimulation. CDR3 nucleotide sequence: TGTGCCAGCAGACTCCGAGCGGGGGGCACAGATACGCAGTATTTT. It encodes CASRLRAGGTDTQYF.